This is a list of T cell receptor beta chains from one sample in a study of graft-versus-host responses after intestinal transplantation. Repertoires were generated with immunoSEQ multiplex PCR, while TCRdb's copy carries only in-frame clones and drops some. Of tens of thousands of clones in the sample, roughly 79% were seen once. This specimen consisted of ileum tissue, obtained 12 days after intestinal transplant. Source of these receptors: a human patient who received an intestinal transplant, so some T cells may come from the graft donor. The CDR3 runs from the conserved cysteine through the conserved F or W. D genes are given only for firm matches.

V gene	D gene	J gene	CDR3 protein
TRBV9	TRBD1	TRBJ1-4	CASSFGDSSRGEKLFF
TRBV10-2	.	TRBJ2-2	CASSESWQADYTGELFF
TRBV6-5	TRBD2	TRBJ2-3	CASRPLAGGTDTQYF
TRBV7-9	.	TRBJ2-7	CASSLADYEQYF
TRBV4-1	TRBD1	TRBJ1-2	CASSPSTGETFYGYTF
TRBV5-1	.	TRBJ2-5	CASSLGGGETQYF
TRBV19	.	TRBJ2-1	CASSILALSSYNEQFF
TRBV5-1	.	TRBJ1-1	CASSLEGSAAFF
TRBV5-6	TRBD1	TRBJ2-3	CASSLGPDRATDTQYF
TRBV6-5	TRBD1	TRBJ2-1	CASSYGQGAYNEQFF
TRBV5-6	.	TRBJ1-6	CASSLGAEPLHF
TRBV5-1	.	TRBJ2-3	CASMEGSTDTQYF
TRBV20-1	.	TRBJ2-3	CSAQGGHAQYF
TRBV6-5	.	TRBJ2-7	CASSPYVGHYEQYF
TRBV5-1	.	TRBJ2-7	CASTPLDSYEQYF
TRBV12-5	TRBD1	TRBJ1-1	CASGSPGGAGTEAFF
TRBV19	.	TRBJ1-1	CASSPRVSTEAFF
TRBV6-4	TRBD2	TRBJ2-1	CASSLSGGGYNEQFF
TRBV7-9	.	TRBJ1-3	CASSRQRNSGNTIYF
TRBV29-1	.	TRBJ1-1	CSVVVGSLGTEAFF
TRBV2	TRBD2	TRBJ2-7	CASRGDLLATYEQYF
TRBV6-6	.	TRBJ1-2	CASSYSKVSGAYGYTF
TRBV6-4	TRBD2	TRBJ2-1	CASNPSGGAINEQFF
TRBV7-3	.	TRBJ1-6	CASSLSGGLESPLHF
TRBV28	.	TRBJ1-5	CASSFGQPQHF
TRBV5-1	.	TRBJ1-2	CTSSFSGNYGYTF
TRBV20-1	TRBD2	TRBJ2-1	CSASPGGQFF
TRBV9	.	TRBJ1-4	CASSASHATNEKLFF
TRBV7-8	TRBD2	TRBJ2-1	CASSLGLAGSSSYNEQFF
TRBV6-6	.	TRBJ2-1	CASSARYEQFF
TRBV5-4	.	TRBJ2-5	CASSSPDQETQYF
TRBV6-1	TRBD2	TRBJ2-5	CASAGMTSLETQYF
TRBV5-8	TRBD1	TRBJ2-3	CASSFDPGTGGLGPTDTQYF
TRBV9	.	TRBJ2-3	CASSADIVEDTQYF
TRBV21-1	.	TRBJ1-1	CASSGSSQGAVKNTEAFF
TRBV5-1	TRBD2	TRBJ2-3	CASSLTGLRVDTQYF
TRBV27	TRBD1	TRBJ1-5	CASSLRGGASTGNQPQHF
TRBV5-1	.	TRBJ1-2	CASSFPTADSRLWGGYTF
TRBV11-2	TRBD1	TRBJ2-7	CASSLGGTGDYEQYF
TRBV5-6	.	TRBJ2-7	CASSSWGRNSYEQYF
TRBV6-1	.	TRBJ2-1	CASMSAYHQFF
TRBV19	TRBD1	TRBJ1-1	CASSIDQGAEAFF